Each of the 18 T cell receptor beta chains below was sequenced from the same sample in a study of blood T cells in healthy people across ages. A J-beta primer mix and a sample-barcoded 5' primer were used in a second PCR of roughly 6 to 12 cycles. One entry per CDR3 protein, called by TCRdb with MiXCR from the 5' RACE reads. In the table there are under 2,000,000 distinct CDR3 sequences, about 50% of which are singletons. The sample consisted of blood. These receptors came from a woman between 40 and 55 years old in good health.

The CDR3 here is CASTMGGYGYTF. The CDR3 DNA reads as TGTGCCAGCACCATGGGTGGTTATGGCTACACCTTC. V usage is TRBV12-3 or TRBV12-4 and J usage is TRBJ1-2; D unresolved. This CDR3 has 12 amino acids. V was shortened by 7 bases and J by 5 bases, with 11 bases between the two germline ends.

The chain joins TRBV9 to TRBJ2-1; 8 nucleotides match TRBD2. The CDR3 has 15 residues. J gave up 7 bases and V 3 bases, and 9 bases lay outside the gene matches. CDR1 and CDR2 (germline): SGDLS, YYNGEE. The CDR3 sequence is CASSALGTGGNEQFF. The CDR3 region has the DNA TGTGCCAGCAGCGCCCTCGGGACGGGGGGGAATGAGCAGTTCTTC.

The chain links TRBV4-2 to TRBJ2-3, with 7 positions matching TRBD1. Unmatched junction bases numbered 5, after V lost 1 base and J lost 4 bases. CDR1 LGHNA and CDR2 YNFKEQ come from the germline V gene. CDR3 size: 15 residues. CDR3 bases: TGTGCCAGCAGCCAAGCACAGGGGAGACCAGATACGCAGTATTTT. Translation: CASSQAQGRPDTQYF.

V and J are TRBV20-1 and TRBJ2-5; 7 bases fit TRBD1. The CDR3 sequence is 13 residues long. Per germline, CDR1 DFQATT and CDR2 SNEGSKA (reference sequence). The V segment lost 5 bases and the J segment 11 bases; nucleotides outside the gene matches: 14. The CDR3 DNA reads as TGCAGTGCTCTAATCGACAGGGCAAATGAGCAGTACTTC. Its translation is CSALIDRANEQYF.

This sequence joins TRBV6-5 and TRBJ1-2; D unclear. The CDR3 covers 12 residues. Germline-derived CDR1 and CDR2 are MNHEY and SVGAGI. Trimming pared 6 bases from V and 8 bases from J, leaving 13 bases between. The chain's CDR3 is CASRSPVGGYTF. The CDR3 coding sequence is TGTGCCAGCAGGTCCCCAGTGGGGGGCTACACCTTC.

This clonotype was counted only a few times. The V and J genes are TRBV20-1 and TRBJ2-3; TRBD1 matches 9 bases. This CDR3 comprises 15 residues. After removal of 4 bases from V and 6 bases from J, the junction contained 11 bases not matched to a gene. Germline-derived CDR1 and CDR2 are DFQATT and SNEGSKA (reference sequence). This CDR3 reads CSATLPGQGDDTQYF. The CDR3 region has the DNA TGCAGTGCTACCCTACCGGGACAGGGAGATGATACGCAGTATTTT.

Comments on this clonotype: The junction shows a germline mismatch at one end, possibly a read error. The CDR3 DNA reads as TGTGTCAGCAGCCAAGCTGGGTTTAACTATGGCTACACCTTC. Translating it yields CVSSQAGFNYGYTF. The chain combines TRBV3-1 with TRBJ1-2; D not resolved. CDR1 is LGHDT and CDR2 is YNNKEL in the germline V gene (reference sequence). The CDR3 loop spans 14 amino acids.

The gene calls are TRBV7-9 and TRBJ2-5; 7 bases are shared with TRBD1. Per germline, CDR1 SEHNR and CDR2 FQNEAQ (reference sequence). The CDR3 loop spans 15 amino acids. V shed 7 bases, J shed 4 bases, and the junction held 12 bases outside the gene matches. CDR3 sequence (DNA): TGTGCCAGCACCGGGGACAGTAGAGCTCCAGAGACCCAGTACTTC. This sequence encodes CASTGDSRAPETQYF.

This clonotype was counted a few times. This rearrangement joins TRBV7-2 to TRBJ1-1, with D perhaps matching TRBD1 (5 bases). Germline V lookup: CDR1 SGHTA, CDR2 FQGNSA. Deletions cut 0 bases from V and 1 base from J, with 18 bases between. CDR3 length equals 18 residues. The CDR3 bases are TGTGCCAGCAGCTTAGCGCTGGCAGGGAGTTTGGAGAACACTGAAGCTTTCTTT. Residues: CASSLALAGSLENTEAFF.

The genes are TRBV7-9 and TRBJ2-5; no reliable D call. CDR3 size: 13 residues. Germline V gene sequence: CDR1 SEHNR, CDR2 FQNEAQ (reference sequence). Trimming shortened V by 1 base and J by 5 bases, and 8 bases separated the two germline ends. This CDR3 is CASSLDVFETQYF. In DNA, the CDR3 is TGTGCCAGCAGCTTAGATGTCTTTGAGACCCAGTACTTC. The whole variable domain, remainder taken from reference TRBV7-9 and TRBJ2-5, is DTGVSQNPRHKITKRGQNVTFRCDPISEHNRLYWYRQTLGQGPEFLTYFQNEAQLEKSRLLSDRFSAERPKGSFSTLEIQRTEQGDSAMYLCASSLDVFETQYFGPGTRLLVL.

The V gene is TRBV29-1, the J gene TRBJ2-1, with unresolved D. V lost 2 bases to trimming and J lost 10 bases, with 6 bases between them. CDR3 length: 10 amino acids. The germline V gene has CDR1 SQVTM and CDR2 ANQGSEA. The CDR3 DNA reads TGCAGCGTTGAAAGTTTAGAGCAGTTCTTC. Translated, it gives CSVESLEQFF.

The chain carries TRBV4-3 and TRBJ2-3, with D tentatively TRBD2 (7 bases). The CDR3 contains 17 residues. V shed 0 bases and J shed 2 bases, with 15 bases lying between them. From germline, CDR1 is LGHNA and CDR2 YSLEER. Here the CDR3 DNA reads TGCGCCAGCAGCCAAGATTTAGGGGGGGGGGACACAGATACGCAGTATTTT. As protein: CASSQDLGGGDTDTQYF.

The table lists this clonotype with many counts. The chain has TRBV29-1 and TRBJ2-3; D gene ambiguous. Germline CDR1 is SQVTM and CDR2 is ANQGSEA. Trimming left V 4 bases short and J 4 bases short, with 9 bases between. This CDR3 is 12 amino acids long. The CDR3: CSVVPAADTQYF. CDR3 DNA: TGCAGCGTTGTCCCTGCAGCAGATACGCAGTATTTT.

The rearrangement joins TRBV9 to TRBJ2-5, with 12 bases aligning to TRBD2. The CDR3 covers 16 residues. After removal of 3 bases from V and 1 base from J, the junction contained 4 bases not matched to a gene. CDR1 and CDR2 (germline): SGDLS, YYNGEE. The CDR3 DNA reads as TGTGCCAGCAGCGGACAACTAGCGGGGGGCCAAGAGACCCAGTACTTC. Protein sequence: CASSGQLAGGQETQYF.

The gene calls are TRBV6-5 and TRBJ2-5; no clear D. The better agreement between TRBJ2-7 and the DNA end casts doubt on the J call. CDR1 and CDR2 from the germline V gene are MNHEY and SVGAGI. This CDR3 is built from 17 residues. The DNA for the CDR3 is TGTGCCAGCAGTTACGGGCTGGGCGGATCCCGATTCTACGAGCAGTACTTC. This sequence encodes CASSYGLGGSRFYEQYF.

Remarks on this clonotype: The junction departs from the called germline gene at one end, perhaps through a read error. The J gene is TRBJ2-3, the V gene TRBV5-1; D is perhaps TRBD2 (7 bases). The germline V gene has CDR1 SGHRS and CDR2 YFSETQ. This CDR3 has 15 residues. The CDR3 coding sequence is TGCGCCAGTAGCTTGATCGGGGCGGGGGCGGATACGCAGTATTTT. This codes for CASSLIGAGADTQYF.

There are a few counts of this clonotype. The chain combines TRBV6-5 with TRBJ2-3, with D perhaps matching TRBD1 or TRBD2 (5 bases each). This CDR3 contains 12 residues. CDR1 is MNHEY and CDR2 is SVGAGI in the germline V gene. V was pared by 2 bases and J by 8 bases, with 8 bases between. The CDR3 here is CASSYPRGTQYF. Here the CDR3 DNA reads TGTGCCAGCAGTTACCCGAGGGGTACGCAGTATTTT.

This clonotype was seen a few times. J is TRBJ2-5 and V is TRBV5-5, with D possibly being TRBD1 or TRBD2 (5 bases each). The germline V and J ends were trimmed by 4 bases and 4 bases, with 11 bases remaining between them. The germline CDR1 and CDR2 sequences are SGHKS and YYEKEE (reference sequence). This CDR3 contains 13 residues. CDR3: CASSGDGTETQYF. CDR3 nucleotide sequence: TGTGCCAGCAGCGGAGACGGGACAGAGACCCAGTACTTC.